What follows are 31 T cell receptor beta chains derived from one specimen sequenced in a study of T cell changes during pregnancy in multiple sclerosis. Clones were sequenced by immunoSEQ multiplex PCR, and TCRdb holds only the in-frame ones, with some missing. The sample carries 40,000 to 60,000 clones, approximately 95% recorded once. This material consisted of CD8+ T cells from peripheral blood mononuclear cells, taken in the first trimester of pregnancy. These receptors all stem from a female donor with multiple sclerosis, enrolled in a pregnancy study.

The chain carries TRBV6-1 and TRBJ1-5; D not resolved. Germline lookup yields CDR1 MNHNS and CDR2 SASEGT. This CDR3 has 14 residues. The ends were cut back, 3 bases at V and 0 bases at J, with 6 bases in the middle. CDR3 in amino acids: CASSDTDSNQPQHF. CDR3 sequence (DNA): TGTGCCAGCAGTGACACAGATAGCAATCAGCCCCAGCATTTT.

The CDR3 coding sequence is TGTGCCAGAAGCTTGTTTCCCGGTTCCTACGAGCAGTACTTC. Protein product: CARSLFPGSYEQYF. The rearrangement joins TRBV5-3 to TRBJ2-7; D gene ambiguous. TRBV5-3 is identified as an open reading frame with a role that is uncertain. V lost 1 base to trimming and J lost 1 base, with 9 bases between them. CDR3 size: 14 residues.

The V call is TRBV11-3, the J call TRBJ2-1; 9 nucleotides align to TRBD2. With V trimmed by 0 bases and J by 3 bases, 9 bases remained unmatched. Germline lookup yields CDR1 SGHNT and CDR2 YENEEA. The CDR3 runs to 18 residues. The CDR3 region is CASSLDGSGSLSYNEQFF. CDR3 nucleotide sequence: TGTGCCAGCAGCTTAGATGGTAGCGGGAGTCTTAGCTACAATGAGCAGTTCTTC.

This clone was recorded a few times. The chain couples TRBV25-1 to TRBJ2-5; maybe TRBD2 (7 bases). V lost 6 bases, J lost 3 bases, and 14 bases lay in between. Germline values: CDR1 MGHDK, CDR2 SYGVNS. This CDR3 is built from 14 residues. The CDR3 nucleotides are TGTGCCAGCAGGGACGAGGGGGGGGAAGAGACCCAGTACTTC. It yields the protein CASRDEGGEETQYF.

V usage is TRBV10-2 and J usage is TRBJ2-7; tentative D call: TRBD1 (5 bases). This CDR3 spans 13 amino acids. CDR1 is WSHSY, CDR2 SAAADI, per germline. The V end was cut by 3 bases, the J end by 3 bases, with 9 bases between. The CDR3 DNA reads TGCGCCAGCAGTGATGGCAGGGTCTACGAGCAGTACTTC. It is translated as CASSDGRVYEQYF.

The sample holds a few counts of this clone. The chain combines TRBV7-8 with TRBJ2-1; 13 nucleotides align to TRBD2. Germline lookup yields CDR1 SGHVS and CDR2 FQNEAQ. V trimming: 4 bases; J trimming: 2 bases; junction bases outside the gene matches: 2. This CDR3 is 16 amino acids long. CDR3 nucleotides: TGTGCCAGCAGCTCGGGACTAGCGGGAACCTACAATGAGCAGTTCTTC. This gives the protein CASSSGLAGTYNEQFF.

The chain is built from TRBV6-5 and TRBJ1-5; D not certain. Between the trimmed V and J ends, which lost 11 bases and 2 bases, there was a span of 13 bases. The germline V gene encodes CDR1 MNHEY and CDR2 SVGAGI. The CDR3 contains 13 residues. CDR3 amino acids: CACMCPGNQPQHF. Written as DNA, the CDR3 is TGTGCCTGCATGTGCCCGGGCAATCAGCCCCAGCATTTT.

The V call is TRBV14, the J call TRBJ2-7; 8 bases align to TRBD1. V gave up 0 bases and J gave up 6 bases; unmatched junction bases: 7. Germline loops: CDR1 SGHDN, CDR2 FVKESK. The CDR3 runs to 15 residues. The CDR3 sequence is CASSQESGQGSEQYF. CDR3 DNA: TGTGCCAGCAGCCAAGAAAGTGGACAGGGCAGCGAGCAGTACTTC.

The rearrangement joins TRBV5-6 to TRBJ2-7; D is ambiguous. CDR1 is SGHDT and CDR2 is YYEEEE in the germline V gene. V gave up 2 bases and J gave up 7 bases, with 13 bases separating them. This CDR3 is 13 amino acids long. CDR3 loop: CASSLAPLREQYF. CDR3 coding DNA: TGTGCCAGCAGCTTAGCACCACTTCGGGAGCAGTACTTC.

This clone has only one observation. The chain's CDR3 is CASSAGLAGAVGELFF. As DNA, the CDR3 is TGTGCCAGCAGCGCGGGACTAGCGGGAGCAGTCGGGGAGCTGTTTTTT. The rearrangement joins TRBV5-4 to TRBJ2-2; 14 bases are shared with TRBD2. The germline V gene has CDR1 SGHNT and CDR2 YYREEE (reference sequence). After removal of 4 bases from V and 7 bases from J, the junction contained 6 bases not matched to a gene. This CDR3 spans 16 amino acids.

The J gene is TRBJ2-2, the V gene TRBV9; 12 bases agree with TRBD2. Germline V gene sequence: CDR1 SGDLS, CDR2 YYNGEE. The CDR3 totals 18 residues. Unmatched junction bases numbered 13, after V lost 4 bases and J lost 6 bases. CDR3 DNA: TGTGCCAGCAGCCCTAGCGGGAGGGCCAAAAGGTCGTCCGGGGAGCTGTTTTTT. It yields the protein CASSPSGRAKRSSGELFF.

This clone was found once. The rearrangement links TRBV20-1 to TRBJ2-1, with a possible D match to TRBD1 (5 bases). The germline V gene has CDR1 DFQATT and CDR2 SNEGSKA (reference sequence). The CDR3 loop spans 11 amino acids. The CDR3 region is CRDMGYNEQFF. The CDR3 DNA reads TGCAGGGACATGGGTTACAATGAGCAGTTCTTC.

This sequence joins TRBV5-1 and TRBJ2-3; TRBD1 might be the D (5 bases). Germline-derived CDR1 and CDR2 are SGHRS and YFSETQ. There are 14 residues in the CDR3. V was pared by 7 bases and J by 4 bases, with 16 bases between. CDR3 sequence reads: CASRIEKGADTQYF. The CDR3 DNA reads TGCGCCAGCCGAATTGAAAAAGGGGCAGATACGCAGTATTTT.

V and J are TRBV10-3 and TRBJ2-7; D is uncertain. Germline loops: CDR1 ENHRY, CDR2 SYGVKD. The CDR3 loop spans 12 amino acids. V lost 0 bases to trimming and J lost 4 bases, with 4 bases between them. CDR3 region: CAISESRYEQYF. The CDR3 nucleotides are TGTGCCATCAGTGAGTCGAGGTACGAGCAGTACTTC.

The J gene is TRBJ1-5, the V gene TRBV7-9; no definite D call. V was cut by 3 bases and J by 7 bases, with 19 bases left in between. Germline V gene lookup returns CDR1 SEHNR and CDR2 FQNEAQ (reference sequence). The CDR3 contains 16 residues. In DNA form, the CDR3 reads TGTGCCAGCAGCTTCGGCCCGGAGCTCCCCGGACAGCCCCAGCATTTT. Its protein product is CASSFGPELPGQPQHF.

The genes are TRBV4-1 and TRBJ1-1; TRBD1 matches at 7 bases. In germline, CDR1 is MGHRA, CDR2 YSYEKL. CDR3 length equals 14 residues. Trimming cost V 4 bases and J 0 bases; bases outside gene matches: 2. The CDR3 here is CASSLGTVNTEAFF. CDR3 nucleotides: TGCGCCAGCAGCCTGGGGACAGTGAACACTGAAGCTTTCTTT.

This clone was detected once. The rearrangement uses TRBV7-2 and TRBJ2-7, with D unresolved. Trimming shortened V by 2 bases and J by 1 base, and 6 bases separated the two germline ends. The CDR3 covers 13 residues. Germline V gene lookup returns CDR1 SGHTA and CDR2 FQGNSA. This CDR3 is CASSLIQSYEQYF. CDR3 nucleotides: TGTGCCAGCAGCTTAATACAGTCCTACGAGCAGTACTTC.

The chain joins TRBV7-3 to TRBJ2-6; TRBD2 is a possible D gene (5 bases). This CDR3 has 15 amino acids. CDR1 SGHTA and CDR2 FQGTGA come from the germline V gene. Trimming took off 5 bases at V and 4 bases at J, with 12 bases between the two ends. The CDR3 protein is CASSPGPGGANVLTF. In DNA, the CDR3 is TGTGCCAGCAGCCCCGGCCCGGGAGGGGCCAACGTCCTGACTTTC.

V usage is TRBV4-1 and J usage is TRBJ2-1, with D uncertain. Trimming removed 4 bases from V and 4 bases from J, with 11 bases in between. CDR1 is MGHRA and CDR2 is YSYEKL in the germline V gene. CDR3 length equals 14 residues. This CDR3 is CASSLTLDYNEQFF. CDR3 nucleotide sequence: TGCGCCAGCAGCCTCACCTTAGATTACAATGAGCAGTTCTTC.

The J gene is TRBJ1-5, the V gene TRBV9, with D uncertain. This CDR3 spans 15 amino acids. V lost 4 bases and J 0 bases, leaving 11 bases between the germline ends. From germline, CDR1 is SGDLS and CDR2 YYNGEE. In nucleotides, the CDR3 is TGTGCCAGCAGCCCGGCGGGGATTAGCAATCAGCCCCAGCATTTT. This sequence encodes CASSPAGISNQPQHF.

The rearrangement joins TRBV27 to TRBJ1-1; no reliable D call. The CDR3 sequence is 13 residues long. Trimming shortened V by 0 bases and J by 1 base, and 3 bases separated the two germline ends. Looked up from germline, CDR1 is MNHEY and CDR2 is SMNVEV (reference sequence). CDR3 sequence (DNA): TGTGCCAGCAGTTTATCGAGGAACACTGAAGCTTTCTTT. Protein product: CASSLSRNTEAFF.

The chain recombines TRBV7-9 with TRBJ2-1, with TRBD2 matching over 7 bases. J lost 8 bases, V lost 8 bases, and 9 bases had no gene match. The CDR3 is 13 residues long. Germline lookup yields CDR1 SEHNR and CDR2 FQNEAQ (reference sequence). For the CDR3, the DNA is TGTGCCAGCGGAAGCGGGGTTTGGCATGAGCAGTTCTTC. This sequence encodes CASGSGVWHEQFF.

This chain uses TRBV30 with TRBJ2-1; 9 bases agree with TRBD2. V dropped 5 bases and J dropped 3; count of bases not matched to a gene: 5. Germline CDR1 GTSNPN, CDR2 SVGIG (reference sequence). The CDR3 is 14 amino acids. The CDR3 is CAWAGGTLYNEQFF. For the CDR3, the DNA is TGTGCCTGGGCGGGGGGGACCCTCTACAATGAGCAGTTCTTC.

The chain's CDR3 is CASSPGLVPNEQFF. In nucleotides, the CDR3 is TGTGCCAGCAGTCCGGGACTAGTCCCCAATGAGCAGTTCTTC. V and J are TRBV27 and TRBJ2-1; 8 bases match TRBD2. Germline CDR1 MNHEY, CDR2 SMNVEV (reference sequence). Unmatched junction bases numbered 6, after V lost 5 bases and J lost 6 bases. The CDR3 runs to 14 residues.

The rearrangement uses TRBV7-8 and TRBJ2-3; D perhaps matches TRBD1 (6 bases). CDR1 is SGHVS, CDR2 FQNEAQ, per germline. The CDR3 consists of 18 residues. V was clipped by 10 bases and J by 2 bases, with 28 bases between them. CDR3: CATYFSPKGDTPTDTQYF. Written as DNA, the CDR3 is TGTGCCACCTACTTTTCCCCCAAGGGGGATACACCCACAGATACGCAGTATTTT.

The gene calls are TRBV7-9 and TRBJ1-2, with D possibly matching TRBD1 (6 bases). Germline V lookup: CDR1 SEHNR, CDR2 FQNEAQ (reference sequence). The CDR3 totals 13 residues. V lost 1 base and J 8 bases, leaving 11 bases between the germline ends. The chain's CDR3 is CASSLGQGSGYTF. The CDR3 bases are TGTGCCAGCAGCTTAGGGCAGGGGAGCGGCTACACCTTC.

This chain joins TRBV11-2 and TRBJ2-7, with 9 bases fitting TRBD1. The CDR3 extends over 15 amino acids. J was trimmed by 0 bases and V by 7 bases; bases with no gene match: 7. Per germline, CDR1 SGHAT and CDR2 FQNNGV. The DNA for the CDR3 is TGTGCCAGCATCGCTGGGACAGGGCTCTCCTACGAGCAGTACTTC. Translating it yields CASIAGTGLSYEQYF.

This clone was seen a single time. The chain joins TRBV7-2 to TRBJ2-3; 8 positions agree with TRBD2. The CDR3 is made up of 17 amino acids. After removal of 0 bases from V and 3 bases from J, the junction contained 8 bases not matched to a gene. Germline V lookup: CDR1 SGHTA, CDR2 FQGNSA. CDR3 in DNA: TGTGCCAGCAGCTTAGCGCTTCCGGGAGGGCCGACAGATACGCAGTATTTT. Translating it yields CASSLALPGGPTDTQYF.

This chain links TRBV13 with TRBJ1-1, with D possibly TRBD1 on 6 matching bases. V lost 4 bases to trimming and J lost 3 bases, with 15 bases between them. This CDR3 region has 15 residues. Per germline, CDR1 PRHDT and CDR2 FYEKMQ (reference sequence). CDR3 DNA: TGTGCCAGCAGCTCCGCCAGGGGACCTTACACTGAAGCTTTCTTT. This sequence encodes CASSSARGPYTEAFF.

This sequence joins TRBV9 and TRBJ1-2, with a weak D call TRBD1 (5 bases). The V end lost 4 bases, the J end lost 5 bases, and 12 bases lay between the germline ends. This CDR3 is 13 amino acids long. Germline V lookup: CDR1 SGDLS, CDR2 YYNGEE. This CDR3 is CASSRQGGYGYTF. The CDR3 nucleotides are TGTGCCAGCAGCAGGCAGGGCGGATATGGCTACACCTTC. Full variable domain (rest looked up from reference TRBV9 and TRBJ1-2): DSGVTQTPKHLITATGQRVTLRCSPRSGDLSVYWYQQSLDQGLQFLIQYYNGEERAKGNILERFSAQQFPDLHSELNLSSLELGDSALYFCASSRQGGYGYTFGSGTRLTVV.

This clone was recorded only once. The V call is TRBV5-1, the J call TRBJ2-7; 9 bases agree with TRBD2. The length of the CDR3 is 14 residues. Germline lookup yields CDR1 SGHRS and CDR2 YFSETQ. Losses at the gene ends were 5 bases for V and 6 bases for J; bases not matched to a gene: 9. CDR3 region: CASSRTSGLSEQYF. The CDR3 coding sequence is TGCGCCAGCAGTCGCACTAGCGGGCTCTCCGAGCAGTACTTC.